This T cell receptor beta chain was retrieved from a study of blood T cell repertoires in COVID-19. In the study overall: Donors in the United States, Italy and Spain gave samples during acute or convalescent COVID-19. The analysed material was cDNA or gDNA that came from T cells, B-cell-depleted T cells, or PBMCs.

As originally analysed: Counts of nucleated cells, estimated from reference gene primer amplification, were obtained. Sequencing used immunoSEQ multiplex PCR; TCRdb keeps in-frame clones, though not all of them. V and J calls and clone size are as listed in that table; D and trimming were resolved from the DNA. The sample gives more than 85,000 clones, 75% to 95% of which show up once; 4% to 4.5% is in the top ten. Notes on this clone: At one end, the junction sequence differs from germline, possibly due to a read error.

Germline V lookup: CDR1 SEHNR, CDR2 FQNEAQ (reference sequence). This CDR3 contains 15 residues. The chain links TRBV7-9 to TRBJ2-2; 8 bases match TRBD1. Sequenced sample: peripheral blood. The receptor comes from a man younger than 35 with acute or convalescent COVID-19. Here the CDR3 reads CASSLTGGNSGELFF. The CDR3 DNA follows: TGTGCCAGCAGCTTAACAGGGGGAAACAGCGGGGAGCTGTTTTTT. Drawing the rest from reference TRBV7-9 and TRBJ2-2, the complete variable domain is DTGVSQNPRHKITKRGQNVTFRCDPISEHNRLYWYRQTLGQGPEFLTYFQNEAQLEKSRLLSDRFSAERPKGSFSTLEIQRTEQGDSAMYLCASSLTGGNSGELFFGEGSRLTVL.